A single sample gave rise to the 14 T cell receptor beta chains below, sequenced in a study of graft-versus-host responses after intestinal transplantation. Libraries were prepared by immunoSEQ multiplex PCR; TCRdb keeps only in-frame clonotypes and omits some of them. The table lists over 15,000 clones, roughly 40% of them singletons. This specimen was alloreactive CD4+ T cells from a mixed lymphocyte reaction culture, taken before transplantation. The subset was: CFSE-low proliferating T cells sorted from roughly 6-day pre-transplant mixed lymphocyte reaction (GvH or HvG direction). The receptors here all came from a human patient who was an organ donor for intestinal transplantation.

This clone is medium-sized. The rearrangement uses TRBV5-8 and TRBJ1-1; TRBD1 agrees at 10 bases. CDR3 length equals 15 residues. Germline-derived CDR1 and CDR2 are SGHTS and YDEGEE. V trimming: 4 bases; J trimming: 4 bases; junction bases outside the gene matches: 7. The CDR3 bases are TGTGCCAGCAGCGGGACAGGGGTAAGGAGCACTGAAGCTTTCTTT. It specifies CASSGTGVRSTEAFF.

This chain links TRBV5-1 with TRBJ1-5; 8 bases fit TRBD1. Trimming cost V 3 bases and J 2 bases; bases outside gene matches: 1. CDR1 and CDR2 (germline): SGHRS, YFSETQ. This CDR3 has 14 amino acids. DNA for the CDR3: TGCGCCAGCAGCTCGACAGGGGGCAATCAGCCCCAGCATTTT. As protein: CASSSTGGNQPQHF.

This clone ranks as medium-sized. The V gene is TRBV6-1, the J gene TRBJ2-4; D is uncertain. The V and J ends lost 2 bases and 0 bases respectively, with 8 bases between them. This CDR3 is 15 amino acids long. CDR1 and CDR2 (germline): MNHNS, SASEGT. CDR3 DNA sequence: TGTGCCAGCAGTGAACGTTCTTCAGCCAAAAACATTCAGTACTTC. Translated: CASSERSSAKNIQYF.

This clone has only a few counts. The gene calls are TRBV21-1 and TRBJ1-1. TRBV21-1 is flagged as a pseudogene. The CDR3 runs to 13 residues. The CDR3 coding sequence is TGTGCCAGCAGCGAGGAGTGGAACACTGAAGCTTTCTTT. This gives the protein CASSEEWNTEAFF.

This clone was counted between two and nine times. The chain recombines TRBV15 with TRBJ2-1, with 11 bases fitting TRBD2. The trim removed 6 bases at V and 5 bases at J, leaving 6 bases unmatched. CDR1 is LNHNV, CDR2 YYDKDF, per germline (reference sequence). There are 15 residues in the CDR3. CDR3 sequence reads: CATRAGLADHNEQFF. The DNA for the CDR3 is TGTGCCACCAGGGCGGGACTAGCGGACCACAATGAGCAGTTCTTC. The whole variable domain, filled in from reference TRBV15 and TRBJ2-1, reads DAMVIQNPRYQVTQFGKPVTLSCSQTLNHNVMYWYQQKSSQAPKLLFHYYDKDFNNEADTPDNFQSRRPNTSFCFLDIRSPGLGDTAMYLCATRAGLADHNEQFFGPGTRLTVL.

The chain carries TRBV6-5 and TRBJ2-1; D is unclear. Germline loops: CDR1 MNHEY, CDR2 SVGAGI. The CDR3 has 14 residues. The V gene lost 0 bases and the J gene lost 9 bases, with 12 bases spanning the gap. The CDR3 region is CASSYSMAVTEQFF. CDR3 bases: TGTGCCAGCAGTTACTCGATGGCTGTCACTGAGCAGTTCTTC.

The sample holds a few counts of this clone. The genes are TRBV5-6 and TRBJ2-2; 8 bases map to TRBD1. Germline-derived CDR1 and CDR2 are SGHDT and YYEEEE. The ends lost 3 bases at V and 5 bases at J; junction bases unmatched: 6. CDR3 size: 15 residues. The CDR3 DNA sequence: TGTGCCAGCAGCTGGTGGACAGGGTGGACCGGGGAGCTGTTTTTT. It codes for CASSWWTGWTGELFF.

This clone has just a few counts. This chain connects TRBV4-1 to TRBJ2-5; tentatively, D is TRBD2 (6 bases). Looked up from germline, CDR1 is MGHRA and CDR2 is YSYEKL. Trimming pared 1 base from V and 1 base from J, leaving 13 bases between. The CDR3 loop spans 16 amino acids. CDR3 residues: CASSQAPAGLQETQYF. In DNA form, the CDR3 reads TGCGCCAGCAGCCAAGCACCAGCGGGCCTCCAAGAGACCCAGTACTTC.

This sequence joins TRBV9 and TRBJ2-1; D could derive from TRBD1 or TRBD2 (6 bases each). This CDR3 is built from 15 residues. CDR1 is SGDLS, CDR2 YYNGEE, per germline. V dropped 2 bases and J dropped 4 bases, with 13 bases sitting between them. DNA of the CDR3: TGTGCCAGCAGCGTCGGGGGCGCTTCGTACAATGAGCAGTTCTTC. Its protein is CASSVGGASYNEQFF. Together with reference TRBV9 and TRBJ2-1, the CDR3 gives the full variable domain: DSGVTQTPKHLITATGQRVTLRCSPRSGDLSVYWYQQSLDQGLQFLIQYYNGEERAKGNILERFSAQQFPDLHSELNLSSLELGDSALYFCASSVGGASYNEQFFGPGTRLTVL.

This chain connects TRBV4-2 to TRBJ2-1, with 10 bases that match TRBD2. The CDR3 is made up of 17 amino acids. Germline CDR1 and CDR2: LGHNA and YNFKEQ. Trimming cost V 0 bases and J 5 bases; bases outside gene matches: 7. The CDR3 protein is CASSQDYASGSHNEQFF. In DNA form, the CDR3 reads TGTGCCAGCAGCCAAGATTACGCTAGCGGGAGCCACAATGAGCAGTTCTTC.

This clone has more than one count but fewer than ten. This chain uses TRBV10-3 with TRBJ2-3; 14 bases match TRBD2. V shed 8 bases and J 1 base; nucleotides not matched to a gene: 8. CDR1 is ENHRY and CDR2 is SYGVKD in the germline V gene. There are 17 residues in the CDR3. In DNA, the CDR3 is TGTGCCATCGGGACTAGCGGGAGTCGAAGAGGCACAGATACGCAGTATTTT. It is translated as CAIGTSGSRRGTDTQYF.

The gene calls are TRBV5-1 and TRBJ1-1, with TRBD1 matching 11 bases. This CDR3 spans 14 amino acids. Germline trimming cut 4 bases from V and 4 bases from J; bases unmatched to any gene: 3. From germline, CDR1 is SGHRS and CDR2 YFSETQ. The DNA of the CDR3 is TGCGCCAGCAGCGCCGGGACAGGGGGCACTGAAGCTTTCTTT. It is translated as CASSAGTGGTEAFF.

The V gene is TRBV10-3, the J gene TRBJ2-7; tentative D call: TRBD1 (5 bases). There are 14 residues in the CDR3. Trimming took 4 bases from V and 3 from J, leaving 13 bases between them. Germline CDR1 reads ENHRY; CDR2 reads SYGVKD. CDR3 nucleotide sequence: TGTGCCATCAGTGTTTCCCTTCAGGGCTACGAGCAGTACTTC. It encodes CAISVSLQGYEQYF.

This clone was recorded a few times. The CDR3 nucleotides read TGTGCCATCAGCCCCGGGACTAGCGGGAGCCCTTACAATGAGCAGTTCTTC. It codes for CAISPGTSGSPYNEQFF. The V gene is TRBV10-3, the J gene TRBJ2-1; 14 bases match TRBD2. The V gene's germline CDR1 is ENHRY and CDR2 SYGVKD. This CDR3 is built from 17 residues. The V segment lost 6 bases and the J segment 4 bases; nucleotides outside the gene matches: 8.